This section outlines one T cell receptor beta chain sequence together with its context. The antigen remains undetermined. V shed 7 bases and J 2 bases; nucleotides not matched to a gene: 16. Germline CDR1 is ENHRY and CDR2 is SYGVKD. The CDR3 loop spans 18 amino acids. Assay used: immunoSEQ multiplex PCR; TCRdb lists only in-frame clones, some missing. Of under 1,100,000 clones listed, about four fifths are singletons. This entry comes from a study of shared clonotypes between healthy human individuals. Overall study results and limits: Naive subsets usually exceeded memory subsets in estimated richness.

The TCR originated in a man between 18 and 35 years old in good health. Some clones in this sample may be carry-over from other donors' samples. V gene TRBV10-3 combines with J gene TRBJ2-5, with 10 bases identical to TRBD1. Sequences were obtained from memory CD4+ T cells from PBMCs. Indicated subset: CD45RA-negative fraction. The CDR3 DNA follows: TGTGCCATCATCCACCCCGGGGGGACAGGGGCACAACAAGAGACCCAGTACTTC. Translating gives CAIIHPGGTGAQQETQYF.